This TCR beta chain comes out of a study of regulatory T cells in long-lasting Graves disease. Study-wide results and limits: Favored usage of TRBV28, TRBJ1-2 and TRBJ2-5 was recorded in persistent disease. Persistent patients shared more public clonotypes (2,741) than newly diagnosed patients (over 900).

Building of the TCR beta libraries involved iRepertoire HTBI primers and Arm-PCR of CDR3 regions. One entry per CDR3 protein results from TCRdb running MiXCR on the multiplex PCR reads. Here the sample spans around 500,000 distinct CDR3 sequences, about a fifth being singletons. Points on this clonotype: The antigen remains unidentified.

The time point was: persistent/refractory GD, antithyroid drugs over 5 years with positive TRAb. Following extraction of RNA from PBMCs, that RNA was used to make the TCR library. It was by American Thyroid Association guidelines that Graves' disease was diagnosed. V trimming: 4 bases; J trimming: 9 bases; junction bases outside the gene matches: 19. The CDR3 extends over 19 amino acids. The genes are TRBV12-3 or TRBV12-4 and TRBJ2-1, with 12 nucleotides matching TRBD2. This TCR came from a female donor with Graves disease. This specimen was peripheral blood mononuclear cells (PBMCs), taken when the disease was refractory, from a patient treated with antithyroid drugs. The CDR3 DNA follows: TGTGCCAGCAGTTCAAGGACAGGGGCACTAGCGGGAGGAGCTGCTGAGCAGTTCTTC. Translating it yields CASSSRTGALAGGAAEQFF.